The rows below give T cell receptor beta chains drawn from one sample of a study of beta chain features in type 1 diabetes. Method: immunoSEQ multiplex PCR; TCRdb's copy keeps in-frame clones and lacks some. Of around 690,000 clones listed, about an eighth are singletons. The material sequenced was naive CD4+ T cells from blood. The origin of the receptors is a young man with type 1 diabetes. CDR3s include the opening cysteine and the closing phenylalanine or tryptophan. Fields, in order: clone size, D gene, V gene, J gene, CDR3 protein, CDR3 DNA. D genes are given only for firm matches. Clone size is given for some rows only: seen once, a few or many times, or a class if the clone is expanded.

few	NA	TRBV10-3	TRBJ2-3	CASSGRGSTDTQYF	TGTGCCAGCAGTGGTCGCGGCAGCACAGATACGCAGTATTTT
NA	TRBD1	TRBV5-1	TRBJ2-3	CASSPRQGRSADTQYF	TGCGCCAGCAGCCCCCGACAGGGGAGGTCGGCAGATACGCAGTATTTT
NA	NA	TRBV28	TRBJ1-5	CASSTGGPSNQPQHF	TGTGCCAGCAGCACCGGGGGCCCGAGCAATCAGCCCCAGCATTTT
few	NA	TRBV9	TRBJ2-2	CASSVGTDTGELFF	TGTGCCAGCAGCGTAGGGACAGACACCGGGGAGCTGTTTTTT
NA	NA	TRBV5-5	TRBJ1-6	CASSLEDSPLHF	TGTGCCAGCAGCTTGGAAGATTCACCCCTCCACTTT
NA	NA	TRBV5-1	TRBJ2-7	CASSSLQGRSYEQYF	TGCGCCAGCAGCTCCCTACAGGGGAGGTCCTACGAGCAGTACTTC
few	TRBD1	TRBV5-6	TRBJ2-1	CASSLSGQGANEQFF	TGTGCCAGCAGCTTGTCGGGACAGGGGGCGAATGAGCAGTTCTTC
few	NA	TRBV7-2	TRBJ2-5	CASSSNREGTQYF	TGTGCCAGCAGCTCTAACAGGGAGGGGACCCAGTACTTC
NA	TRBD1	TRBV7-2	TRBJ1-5	CASSPRQGGNQPQHF	TGTGCCAGCAGCCCTCGACAGGGCGGCAATCAGCCCCAGCATTTT
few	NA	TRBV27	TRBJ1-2	CASGGVIGYTF	TGTGCCAGTGGGGGGGTCATAGGCTACACCTTC
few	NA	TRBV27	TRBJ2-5	CASSPPDADTEPQETQYF	TGTGCCAGCAGTCCCCCGGACGCGGACACCGAACCGCAAGAGACCCAGTACTTC
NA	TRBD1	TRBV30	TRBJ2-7	CAWIRQGAGEQYF	TGTGCCTGGATTAGACAGGGGGCGGGAGAGCAGTACTTC
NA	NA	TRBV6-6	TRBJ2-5	CASRQQGVETQYF	TGTGCCAGCAGGCAACAGGGAGTGGAGACCCAGTACTTC
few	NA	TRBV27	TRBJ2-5	CASSSAGPSGTQYF	TGTGCCAGCAGTTCCGCAGGACCATCCGGGACCCAGTACTTC
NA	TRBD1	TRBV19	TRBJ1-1	CASSFQGQGKPEAFF	TGTGCCAGTAGTTTTCAGGGACAGGGAAAACCTGAAGCTTTCTTT
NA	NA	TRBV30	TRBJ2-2	CAWSPGYGPGELFF	TGTGCCTGGAGTCCGGGGTACGGTCCCGGGGAGCTGTTTTTT